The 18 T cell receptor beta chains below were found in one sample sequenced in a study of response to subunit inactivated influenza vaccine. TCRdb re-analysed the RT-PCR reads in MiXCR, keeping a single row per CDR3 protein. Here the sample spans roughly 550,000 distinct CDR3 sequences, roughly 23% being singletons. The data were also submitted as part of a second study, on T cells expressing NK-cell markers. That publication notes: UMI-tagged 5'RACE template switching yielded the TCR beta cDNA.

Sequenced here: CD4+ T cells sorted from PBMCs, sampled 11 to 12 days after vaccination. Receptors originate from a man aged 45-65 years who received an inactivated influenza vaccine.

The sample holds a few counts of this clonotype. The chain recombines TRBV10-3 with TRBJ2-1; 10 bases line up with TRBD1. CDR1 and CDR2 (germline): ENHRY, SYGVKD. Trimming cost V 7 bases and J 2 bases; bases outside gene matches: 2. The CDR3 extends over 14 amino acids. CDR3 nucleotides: TGTGCCATCAAAGGACAGGGGGCCTACAATGAGCAGTTCTTC. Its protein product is CAIKGQGAYNEQFF.

CDR3: CASRGSTNTGELFF. For the CDR3, the DNA is TGTGCCAGCCGAGGATCTACGAACACCGGGGAGCTGTTTTTT. The chain uses TRBV12-3 or TRBV12-4 and TRBJ2-2, with no clear D. The CDR3 is 14 residues long. V was cut by 8 bases and J by 0 bases, with 10 bases left in between.

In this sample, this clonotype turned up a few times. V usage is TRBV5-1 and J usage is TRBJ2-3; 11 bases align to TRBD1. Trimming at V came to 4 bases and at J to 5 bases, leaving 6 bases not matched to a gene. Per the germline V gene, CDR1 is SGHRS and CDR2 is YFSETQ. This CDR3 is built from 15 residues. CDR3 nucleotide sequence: TGCGCCAGCAGCGTGGGGACAGGGGGAGGAGATACGCAGTATTTT. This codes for CASSVGTGGGDTQYF.

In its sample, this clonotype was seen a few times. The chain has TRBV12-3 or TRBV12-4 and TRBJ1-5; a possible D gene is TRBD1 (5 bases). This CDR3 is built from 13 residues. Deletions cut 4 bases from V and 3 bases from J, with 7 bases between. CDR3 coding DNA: TGTGCCAGCAGTTCGGGGGACAATCAGCCCCAGCATTTT. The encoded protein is CASSSGDNQPQHF.

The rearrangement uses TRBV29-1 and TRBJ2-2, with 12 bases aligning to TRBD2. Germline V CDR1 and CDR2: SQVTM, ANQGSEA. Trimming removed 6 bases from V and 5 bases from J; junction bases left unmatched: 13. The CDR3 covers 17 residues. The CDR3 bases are TGCAGCGTCAGGACTAGCGGGATTAGGACGGGAACCGGGGAGCTGTTTTTT. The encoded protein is CSVRTSGIRTGTGELFF.

CDR3 loop: CASSPGQGERTPLHF. For the CDR3, the DNA is TGCGCCAGCAGCCCGGGACAGGGGGAGAGGACACCCCTCCACTTT. V usage is TRBV5-1 and J usage is TRBJ1-6, with 11 bases aligning to TRBD1. V was clipped by 4 bases and J by 11 bases; unmatched bases: 8. The CDR3 loop spans 15 amino acids. Germline V gene sequence: CDR1 SGHRS, CDR2 YFSETQ.

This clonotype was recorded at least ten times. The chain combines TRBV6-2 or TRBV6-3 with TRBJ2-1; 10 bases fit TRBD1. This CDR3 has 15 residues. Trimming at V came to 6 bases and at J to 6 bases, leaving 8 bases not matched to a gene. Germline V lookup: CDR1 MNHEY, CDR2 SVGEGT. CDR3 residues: CASSRDRGLFNEQFF. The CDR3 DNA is TGTGCCAGCAGCCGCGACAGGGGGCTTTTCAATGAGCAGTTCTTC.

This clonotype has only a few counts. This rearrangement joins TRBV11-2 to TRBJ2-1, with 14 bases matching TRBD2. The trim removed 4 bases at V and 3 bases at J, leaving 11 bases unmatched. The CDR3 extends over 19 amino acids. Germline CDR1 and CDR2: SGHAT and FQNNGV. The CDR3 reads CASSYGTSGGQKYYNEQFF. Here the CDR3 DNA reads TGTGCCAGCAGCTATGGGACTAGCGGGGGCCAAAAATACTACAATGAGCAGTTCTTC.

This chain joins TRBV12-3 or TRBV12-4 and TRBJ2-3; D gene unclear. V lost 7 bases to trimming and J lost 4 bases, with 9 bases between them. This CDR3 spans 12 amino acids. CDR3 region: CASNRDADTQYF. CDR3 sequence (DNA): TGTGCCAGCAACAGAGACGCAGATACGCAGTATTTT.

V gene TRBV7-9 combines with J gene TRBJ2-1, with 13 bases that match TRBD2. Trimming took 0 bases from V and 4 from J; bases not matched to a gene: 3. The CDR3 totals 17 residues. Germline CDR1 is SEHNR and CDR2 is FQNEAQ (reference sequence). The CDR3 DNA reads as TGTGCCAGCAGCTTAGCACTAGCGGGAGGGATATACAATGAGCAGTTCTTC. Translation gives CASSLALAGGIYNEQFF.

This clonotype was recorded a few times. CDR3 bases: TGCGCCAGCAGCTTGCACAGGGACGAGCAGTACTTC. It specifies CASSLHRDEQYF. J is TRBJ2-7 and V is TRBV5-1; tentatively, D is TRBD1 (6 bases). Per the germline V gene, CDR1 is SGHRS and CDR2 is YFSETQ. CDR3 length: 12 residues. V shed 1 base and J shed 5 bases, with 7 bases lying between them.

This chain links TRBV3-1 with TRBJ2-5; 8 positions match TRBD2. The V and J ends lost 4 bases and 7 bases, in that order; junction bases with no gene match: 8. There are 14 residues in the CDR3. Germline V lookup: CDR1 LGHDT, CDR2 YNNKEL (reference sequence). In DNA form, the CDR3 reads TGTGCCAGCAGCCTCGGGGGGGCCACAGGGACCCAGTACTTC. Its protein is CASSLGGATGTQYF.

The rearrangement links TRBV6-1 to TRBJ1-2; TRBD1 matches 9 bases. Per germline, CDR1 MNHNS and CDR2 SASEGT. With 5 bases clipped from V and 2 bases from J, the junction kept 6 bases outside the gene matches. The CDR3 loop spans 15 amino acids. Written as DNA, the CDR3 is TGTGCCAGCAGTACCCGGACAGGGGCGAACTATGGCTACACCTTC. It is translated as CASSTRTGANYGYTF.

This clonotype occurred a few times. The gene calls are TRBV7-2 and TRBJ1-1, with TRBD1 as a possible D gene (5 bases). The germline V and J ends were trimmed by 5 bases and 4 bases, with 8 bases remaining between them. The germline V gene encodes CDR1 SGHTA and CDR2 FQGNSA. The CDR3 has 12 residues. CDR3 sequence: CASSIRGTEAFF. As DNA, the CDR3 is TGTGCCAGCAGCATAAGGGGCACTGAAGCTTTCTTT. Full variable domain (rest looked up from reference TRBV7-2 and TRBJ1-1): GAGVSQSPSNKVTEKGKDVELRCDPISGHTALYWYRQSLGQGLEFLIYFQGNSAPDKSGLPSDRFSAERTGGSVSTLTIQRTQQEDSAVYLCASSIRGTEAFFGQGTRLTVV.

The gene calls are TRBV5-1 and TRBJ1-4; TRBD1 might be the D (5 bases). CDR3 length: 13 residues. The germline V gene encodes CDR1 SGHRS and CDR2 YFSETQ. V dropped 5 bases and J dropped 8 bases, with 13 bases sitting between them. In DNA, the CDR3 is TGCGCCAGCAGACGGGGCCGAGGAGAAAAACTGTTTTTT. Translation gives CASRRGRGEKLFF.

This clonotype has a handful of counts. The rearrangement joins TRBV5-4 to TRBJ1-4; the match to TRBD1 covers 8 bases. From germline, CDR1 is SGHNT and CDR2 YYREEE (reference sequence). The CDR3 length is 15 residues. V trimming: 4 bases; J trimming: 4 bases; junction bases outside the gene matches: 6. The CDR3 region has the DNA TGTGCCAGCAGCCGACAGGGGTCGGGTAATGAAAAACTGTTTTTT. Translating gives CASSRQGSGNEKLFF.

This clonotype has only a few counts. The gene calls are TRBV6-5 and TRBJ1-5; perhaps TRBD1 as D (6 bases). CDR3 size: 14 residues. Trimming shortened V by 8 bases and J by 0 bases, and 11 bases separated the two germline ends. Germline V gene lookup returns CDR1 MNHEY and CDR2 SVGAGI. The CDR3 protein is CASGLQGSNQPQHF. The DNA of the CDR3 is TGTGCCAGCGGTCTACAGGGTAGCAATCAGCCCCAGCATTTT.

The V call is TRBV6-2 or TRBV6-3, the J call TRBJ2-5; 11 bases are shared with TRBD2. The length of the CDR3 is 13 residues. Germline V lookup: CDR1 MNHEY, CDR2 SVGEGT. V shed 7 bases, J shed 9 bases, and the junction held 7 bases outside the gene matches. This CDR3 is CASTNSGRASQYF. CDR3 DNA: TGTGCCAGCACCAATAGCGGGAGGGCGTCCCAGTACTTC.